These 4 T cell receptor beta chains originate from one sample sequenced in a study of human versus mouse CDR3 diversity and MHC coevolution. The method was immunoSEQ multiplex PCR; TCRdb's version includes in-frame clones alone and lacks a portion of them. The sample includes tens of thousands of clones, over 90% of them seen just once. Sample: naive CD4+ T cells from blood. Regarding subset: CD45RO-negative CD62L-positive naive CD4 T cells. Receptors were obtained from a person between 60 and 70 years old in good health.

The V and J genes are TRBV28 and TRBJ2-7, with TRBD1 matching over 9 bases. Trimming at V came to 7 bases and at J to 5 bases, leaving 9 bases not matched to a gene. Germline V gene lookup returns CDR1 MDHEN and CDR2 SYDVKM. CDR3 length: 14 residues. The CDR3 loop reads CASTPGTGRHEQYF. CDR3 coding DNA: TGTGCCAGCACCCCCGGGACAGGGCGACACGAGCAGTACTTC.

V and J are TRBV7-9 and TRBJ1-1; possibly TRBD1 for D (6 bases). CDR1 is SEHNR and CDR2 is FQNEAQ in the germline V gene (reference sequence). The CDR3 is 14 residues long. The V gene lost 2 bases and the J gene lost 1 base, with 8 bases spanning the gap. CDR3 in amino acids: CASSLTGSNTEAFF. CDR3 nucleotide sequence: TGTGCCAGCAGCTTAACAGGGTCGAACACTGAAGCTTTCTTT.

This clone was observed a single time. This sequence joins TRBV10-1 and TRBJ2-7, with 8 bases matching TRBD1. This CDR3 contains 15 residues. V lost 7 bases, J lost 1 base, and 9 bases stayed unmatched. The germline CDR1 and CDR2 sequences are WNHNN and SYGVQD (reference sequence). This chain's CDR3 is CASIGQGRRSYEQYF. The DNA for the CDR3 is TGCGCCAGCATTGGACAGGGAAGGCGATCCTACGAGCAGTACTTC.

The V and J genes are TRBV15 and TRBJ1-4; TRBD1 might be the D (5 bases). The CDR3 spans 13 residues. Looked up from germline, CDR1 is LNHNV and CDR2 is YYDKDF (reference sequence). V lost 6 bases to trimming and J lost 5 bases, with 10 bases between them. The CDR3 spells CATRWAGNEKLFF. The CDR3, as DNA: TGTGCCACCAGGTGGGCAGGGAATGAAAAACTGTTTTTT.